This T cell receptor beta chain derives from a study of monozygotic twins with inflammatory bowel disease. The germline CDR1 and CDR2 sequences are LGHDT and YNNKEL (reference sequence). This CDR3 is built from 17 residues. Points from the study as a whole: The inverse Simpson measure of TCRbeta diversity was lower in IBD patients than in healthy co-twins.

Reprocessing the 5' RACE reads, TCRdb reports a single entry for every CDR3 protein and omits DNA. This listing includes fewer than 200,000 distinct CDR3 sequences. Turning to this clonotype: The antigen is unknown.

The chain recombines TRBV3-1 with TRBJ2-7; TCRdb calls TRBD2, which cannot be checked without DNA. Sequenced: blood. The TCR was taken from a human donor with ulcerative colitis or Crohn's disease, or a healthy co-twin of an affected twin (not recorded which). The CDR3 reads CASSQLTGLAGTYEQYF.